Listed here are 28 T cell receptor beta chains from one sample, sequenced in a study of T cell changes during pregnancy in multiple sclerosis. Only in-frame clones appear in the TCRdb table, and some are missing; sequencing was by immunoSEQ multiplex PCR. The data hold 55,000 to 65,000 clones, with 90% to 95% observed a single time. The material sequenced was peripheral blood, taken after pregnancy. These receptors were taken from a female donor with multiple sclerosis, enrolled in a pregnancy study.

This clone was observed a single time. The chain joins TRBV13 to TRBJ2-7; D is perhaps TRBD1 (5 bases). CDR1 is PRHDT, CDR2 FYEKMQ, per germline (reference sequence). V was pared by 2 bases and J by 3 bases, with 14 bases between. The CDR3 contains 15 residues. For the CDR3, the DNA is TGTGCCAGCAGCTTAAGGTCAGGGCAAGGCTACGAGCAGTACTTC. As protein: CASSLRSGQGYEQYF.

This clone was observed a handful of times. V usage is TRBV6-1 and J usage is TRBJ1-5; 7 positions match TRBD1. The ends lost 3 bases at V and 6 bases at J; junction bases unmatched: 8. The CDR3 totals 15 residues. Germline assignment: CDR1 MNHNS and CDR2 SASEGT. The CDR3 sequence is CASSEGQGGGQPQHF. The CDR3 DNA is TGTGCCAGCAGTGAGGGGCAGGGGGGCGGTCAGCCCCAGCATTTT.

The rearrangement links TRBV5-8 to TRBJ2-5; 8 bases map to TRBD1. Germline V gene sequence: CDR1 SGHTS, CDR2 YDEGEE. The J segment lost 4 bases and the V segment lost 4 bases, leaving 6 bases of the junction unmatched. This CDR3 region has 14 residues. The CDR3: CASSKGQGRETQYF. DNA of the CDR3: TGTGCCAGCAGCAAAGGACAGGGACGAGAGACCCAGTACTTC.

The chain combines TRBV4-3 with TRBJ2-3; D perhaps matches TRBD2 (7 bases). Trimming took off 1 base at V and 2 bases at J, with 16 bases between the two ends. Germline lookup yields CDR1 LGHNA and CDR2 YSLEER. This CDR3 spans 17 amino acids. The CDR3 protein is CASSQVIGGANTDTQYF. The CDR3 nucleotides are TGCGCCAGCAGCCAAGTTATAGGGGGGGCCAACACAGATACGCAGTATTTT.

The CDR3 is CASSSLAGDKETQYF. The CDR3 nucleotides are TGTGCCAGCAGCTCCCTAGCGGGAGACAAAGAGACCCAGTACTTC. The V call is TRBV7-9, the J call TRBJ2-5; 10 bases are shared with TRBD2. V shed 4 bases, J shed 3 bases, and the junction held 5 bases outside the gene matches. CDR1 and CDR2 from the germline V gene are SEHNR and FQNEAQ (reference sequence). This CDR3 is built from 15 residues.

Only one count was recorded for this clone. The chain uses TRBV9 and TRBJ2-1; 9 bases match TRBD1. Germline CDR1 reads SGDLS; CDR2 reads YYNGEE. The CDR3 length is 15 residues. V shed 0 bases, J shed 4 bases, and the junction held 2 bases outside the gene matches. The CDR3 protein is CASSVGDREYNEQFF. In DNA, the CDR3 is TGTGCCAGCAGCGTAGGGGACAGGGAGTACAATGAGCAGTTCTTC. The whole variable domain, filled in from reference TRBV9 and TRBJ2-1, reads DSGVTQTPKHLITATGQRVTLRCSPRSGDLSVYWYQQSLDQGLQFLIQYYNGEERAKGNILERFSAQQFPDLHSELNLSSLELGDSALYFCASSVGDREYNEQFFGPGTRLTVL.

V usage is TRBV11-2 and J usage is TRBJ2-7; 7 bases map to TRBD2. The CDR3 is 14 residues long. Trimming removed 4 bases from V and 0 bases from J; junction bases left unmatched: 3. The germline CDR1 and CDR2 sequences are SGHAT and FQNNGV. The CDR3 sequence is CASSSGLPSYEQYF. DNA of the CDR3: TGTGCCAGCAGCTCGGGACTACCCTCCTACGAGCAGTACTTC. The variable domain in full, completed from reference TRBV11-2 and TRBJ2-7, reads EAGVAQSPRYKIIEKRQSVAFWCNPISGHATLYWYQQILGQGPKLLIQFQNNGVVDDSQLPKDRFSAERLKGVDSTLKIQPAKLEDSAVYLCASSSGLPSYEQYFGPGTRLTVT.

This clone has just one count. V is TRBV19 and J is TRBJ1-2; 9 bases are a match to TRBD1. CDR3 size: 14 residues. CDR1 is LNHDA and CDR2 is SQIVND in the germline V gene (reference sequence). The junction had 2 bases not matched to a gene; V was cut back by 2 bases and J by 4 bases. The DNA of the CDR3 is TGTGCCAGTAGTATAACAGGGGGCGCCTATGGCTACACCTTC. Translation: CASSITGGAYGYTF.

V gene TRBV7-9 combines with J gene TRBJ2-3, with 7 bases identical to TRBD1. In germline, CDR1 is SEHNR, CDR2 FQNEAQ (reference sequence). The CDR3 has 15 amino acids. The V gene end was trimmed by 1 base and the J gene end by 4 bases; junction bases not matched to a gene: 5. CDR3: CASSLVQGVPDTQYF. CDR3 nucleotides: TGTGCCAGCAGCTTAGTTCAGGGGGTCCCAGATACGCAGTATTTT. Based on the CDR3 plus reference TRBV7-9 and TRBJ2-3, the full variable domain is DTGVSQNPRHKITKRGQNVTFRCDPISEHNRLYWYRQTLGQGPEFLTYFQNEAQLEKSRLLSDRFSAERPKGSFSTLEIQRTEQGDSAMYLCASSLVQGVPDTQYFGPGTRLTVL.

The J gene is TRBJ2-2, the V gene TRBV11-2; 7 nucleotides agree with TRBD2. Trimming took 1 base from V and 5 from J; bases not matched to a gene: 10. The germline V gene has CDR1 SGHAT and CDR2 FQNNGV. This CDR3 is built from 17 residues. In DNA form, the CDR3 reads TGTGCCAGCAGCTTAGGAAGTAGCGGGCAGAGAACCGGGGAGCTGTTTTTT. Its translation: CASSLGSSGQRTGELFF.

The chain has TRBV4-1 and TRBJ2-7; TRBD2 is a possible D gene (5 bases). There are 14 residues in the CDR3. Trimming stripped 3 bases from V and 4 bases from J, with 13 bases between. The germline V gene encodes CDR1 MGHRA and CDR2 YSYEKL. The CDR3 spells CASSQRADFYEQYF. The CDR3 DNA reads TGCGCCAGCAGCCAGAGGGCGGACTTTTACGAGCAGTACTTC.

The rearrangement links TRBV7-2 to TRBJ2-3, with TRBD2 identical over 13 bases. With V trimmed by 4 bases and J by 6 bases, 7 bases remained unmatched. Germline CDR1 is SGHTA and CDR2 is FQGNSA. This CDR3 region has 16 residues. CDR3 amino acids: CASSSRLAGGADTQYF. In DNA form, the CDR3 reads TGTGCCAGCAGCTCTAGACTAGCGGGAGGAGCCGATACGCAGTATTTT.

The V and J genes are TRBV27 and TRBJ1-5; possibly TRBD1 for D (5 bases). The CDR3 is 17 residues long. Germline-derived CDR1 and CDR2 are MNHEY and SMNVEV (reference sequence). V was shortened by 6 bases and J by 0 bases, with 18 bases between the two germline ends. The CDR3 spells CASSPGRRGYSNQPQHF. The CDR3 bases are TGTGCCAGCAGCCCCGGGAGGCGGGGGTATAGCAATCAGCCCCAGCATTTT.

The chain joins TRBV30 to TRBJ1-2, with 8 bases fitting TRBD1. Germline V lookup: CDR1 GTSNPN, CDR2 SVGIG (reference sequence). V lost 8 bases, J lost 5 bases, and 7 bases stayed unmatched. This CDR3 contains 12 residues. CDR3 in DNA: TGTGCCGGACAGGGTTTAGGTTATGGCTACACCTTC. This translates into CAGQGLGYGYTF.

The chain has TRBV27 and TRBJ1-2; 8 nucleotides line up with TRBD1. There are 11 residues in the CDR3. The trim removed 6 bases at V and 7 bases at J, leaving 1 base unmatched. The germline gives CDR1 MNHEY, CDR2 SMNVEV (reference sequence). This chain's CDR3 is CASRGQGGYTF. The CDR3 DNA is TGTGCCAGCAGAGGACAGGGTGGCTACACCTTC.

The count of this clone is one. The rearrangement uses TRBV19 and TRBJ1-1, with 7 bases identical to TRBD1. Per germline, CDR1 LNHDA and CDR2 SQIVND (reference sequence). Trimming removed 9 bases from V and 4 bases from J; junction bases left unmatched: 5. The CDR3 is 12 amino acids. The CDR3 spells CASLGGPTEAFF. CDR3 in DNA: TGTGCCAGCCTAGGGGGCCCCACTGAAGCTTTCTTT.

V is TRBV9 and J is TRBJ1-4; a possible D gene is TRBD1 (6 bases). V shed 0 bases and J shed 5 bases, with 11 bases lying between them. Germline V gene sequence: CDR1 SGDLS, CDR2 YYNGEE. The length of the CDR3 is 15 residues. In DNA form, the CDR3 reads TGTGCCAGCAGCGTAGGTCAGGGGATGAATGAAAAACTGTTTTTT. It yields the protein CASSVGQGMNEKLFF.

This chain connects TRBV7-9 to TRBJ2-3, with D possibly being TRBD2 (5 bases). This CDR3 region has 13 residues. The V end lost 5 bases, the J end lost 4 bases, and 10 bases lay between the germline ends. Germline values: CDR1 SEHNR, CDR2 FQNEAQ (reference sequence). The CDR3: CASSPRAPDTQYF. CDR3 sequence (DNA): TGTGCCAGCAGCCCGAGGGCCCCAGATACGCAGTATTTT.

This chain uses TRBV25-1 with TRBJ2-1; 11 bases are shared with TRBD2. This CDR3 is 18 amino acids long. V shed 6 bases and J 5 bases; nucleotides not matched to a gene: 15. CDR1 is MGHDK, CDR2 SYGVNS, per germline. The CDR3 sequence is CASSLLPQLAGAHNEQFF. The CDR3 nucleotides are TGTGCCAGCAGCCTCCTCCCCCAACTAGCGGGAGCGCACAATGAGCAGTTCTTC. The variable domain in full, completed from reference TRBV25-1 and TRBJ2-1, reads EADIYQTPRYLVIGTGKKITLECSQTMGHDKMYWYQQDPGMELHLIHYSYGVNSTEKGDLSSESTVSRIRTEHFPLTLESARPSHTSQYLCASSLLPQLAGAHNEQFFGPGTRLTVL.

The chain joins TRBV6-4 to TRBJ2-1, with 9 bases matching TRBD2. Per the germline V gene, CDR1 is MRHNA and CDR2 is SNTAGT. The J segment lost 3 bases and the V segment lost 0 bases, leaving 3 bases of the junction unmatched. The CDR3 runs to 16 residues. The CDR3 region has the DNA TGTGCCAGCAGTGACTCTCCTAGCGGGAACTACAATGAGCAGTTCTTC. Amino acid sequence: CASSDSPSGNYNEQFF.

The chain carries TRBV4-2 and TRBJ2-1; 10 nucleotides agree with TRBD2. V lost 3 bases, J lost 3 bases, and 2 bases stayed unmatched. This CDR3 region has 15 residues. The germline V gene has CDR1 LGHNA and CDR2 YNFKEQ. DNA of the CDR3: TGTGCCAGCAGCCAGGGGACTAGCGTCTACAATGAGCAGTTCTTC. Its protein is CASSQGTSVYNEQFF.

This clone showed up just once. V is TRBV19 and J is TRBJ1-2; D is unclear. Germline loops: CDR1 LNHDA, CDR2 SQIVND (reference sequence). V lost 9 bases and J lost 2, with 10 bases in between. The CDR3 covers 12 residues. CDR3 sequence reads: CASSTQNYGYTF. CDR3 nucleotides: TGTGCCAGCTCTACACAGAACTATGGCTACACCTTC.

This sequence joins TRBV7-2 and TRBJ2-7; 7 bases agree with TRBD2. V shed 0 bases and J 1 base; nucleotides not matched to a gene: 6. This CDR3 comprises 16 residues. The germline V gene has CDR1 SGHTA and CDR2 FQGNSA. CDR3 amino acids: CASSLAPSGLSYEQYF. CDR3 in DNA: TGTGCCAGCAGCTTAGCACCTAGCGGACTTTCCTACGAGCAGTACTTC.

This rearrangement joins TRBV9 to TRBJ1-1; TRBD1 matches 7 bases. Trimming at V came to 2 bases and at J to 5 bases, leaving 6 bases not matched to a gene. The CDR3 sequence is 14 residues long. Germline loops: CDR1 SGDLS, CDR2 YYNGEE. CDR3 protein: CASSVAGGRTEAFF. The CDR3 bases are TGTGCCAGCAGCGTCGCAGGGGGTAGGACTGAAGCTTTCTTT.

The chain is built from TRBV7-3 and TRBJ2-5, with TRBD2 matching 10 bases. The CDR3 spans 19 residues. V was pared by 2 bases and J by 3 bases, with 15 bases of the junction left unmatched. Per germline, CDR1 SGHTA and CDR2 FQGTGA. The CDR3 nucleotides are TGTGCCAGCAGCTTACGCCCTATCGCCCTAGCGGGGGTAGAAGAGACCCAGTACTTC. Protein: CASSLRPIALAGVEETQYF.

The genes are TRBV28 and TRBJ1-4, with D perhaps TRBD1 (5 bases). The V gene lost 3 bases and the J gene lost 3 bases, with 11 bases spanning the gap. The CDR3 runs 15 residues. Germline V gives CDR1 MDHEN, CDR2 SYDVKM. Written as DNA, the CDR3 is TGTGCCAGCAGTTTGGGGGGGATGCCTAATGAAAAACTGTTTTTT. Translating gives CASSLGGMPNEKLFF.

This clone was detected once. J is TRBJ2-2 and V is TRBV7-9; TRBD1 matches 7 bases. Germline values: CDR1 SEHNR, CDR2 FQNEAQ (reference sequence). The CDR3 runs to 15 residues. The V gene end was trimmed by 5 bases and the J gene end by 1 base; junction bases not matched to a gene: 4. The CDR3 DNA reads TGTGCCAGCAGCACCGGGACAGTGAACACCGGGGAGCTGTTTTTT. This sequence encodes CASSTGTVNTGELFF.

The chain employs TRBV9 and TRBJ2-1, with TRBD1 identical over 8 bases. Germline CDR1 SGDLS, CDR2 YYNGEE. With 0 bases clipped from V and 9 bases from J, the junction kept 8 bases outside the gene matches. The CDR3 loop spans 15 amino acids. CDR3 sequence reads: CASSVEVTGDREQFF. The CDR3 DNA reads as TGTGCCAGCAGCGTAGAAGTGACAGGGGATCGTGAGCAGTTCTTC. Variable domain in full (rest from reference TRBV9 and TRBJ2-1): DSGVTQTPKHLITATGQRVTLRCSPRSGDLSVYWYQQSLDQGLQFLIQYYNGEERAKGNILERFSAQQFPDLHSELNLSSLELGDSALYFCASSVEVTGDREQFFGPGTRLTVL.